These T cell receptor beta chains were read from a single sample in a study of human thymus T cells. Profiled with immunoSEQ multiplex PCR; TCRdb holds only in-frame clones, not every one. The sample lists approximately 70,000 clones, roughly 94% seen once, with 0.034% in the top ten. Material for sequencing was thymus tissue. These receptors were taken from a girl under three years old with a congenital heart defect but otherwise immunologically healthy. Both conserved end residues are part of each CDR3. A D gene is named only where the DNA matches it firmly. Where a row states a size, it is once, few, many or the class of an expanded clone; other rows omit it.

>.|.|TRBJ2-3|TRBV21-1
TGTGCCAGCACCCAGCAGGATACGCAGTATTTT
CASTQQDTQYF
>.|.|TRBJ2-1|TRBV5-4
TGTGCCAGCAGCTTGAGGCAGGGCGATGAGCAGTTCTTC
CASSLRQGDEQFF
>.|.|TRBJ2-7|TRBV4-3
TGCGCCAGCAGCCCCGGACAGACGAAATCCTACGAGCAGTACTTC
CASSPGQTKSYEQYF
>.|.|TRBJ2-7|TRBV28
TGTGCCAGCAGTTTAAAAGGAAACGAGCAGTACTTC
CASSLKGNEQYF
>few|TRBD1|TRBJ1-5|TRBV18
TGTGCCAGCTCCCTAACAGGGGGGCCGGGAAGCAATCAGCCCCAGCATTTT
CASSLTGGPGSNQPQHF
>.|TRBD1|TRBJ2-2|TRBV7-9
TGTGCCAGCAGACCCGGGACAGGGGTAACTTATTCAGACACCGGGGAGCTGTTTTTT
CASRPGTGVTYSDTGELFF
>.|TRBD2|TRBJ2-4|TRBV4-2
TGTGCCAGCAGCCATCCTAGCGGGAGGCCAAACATTCAGTACTTC
CASSHPSGRPNIQYF
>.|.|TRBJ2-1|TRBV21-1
TGTGCCAGCAGCAAGGGTAAGGGATACAAGTTCTTC
CASSKGKGYKFF
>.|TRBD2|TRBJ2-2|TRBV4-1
TGCGCCAGCAGCTACGGGAGGAACGTCGGGGAGCTGTTTTTT
CASSYGRNVGELFF
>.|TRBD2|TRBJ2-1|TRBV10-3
TGTGCCATCGCCGATACTAGCGGGCAAGGCTACAATGAGCAGTTCTTC
CAIADTSGQGYNEQFF
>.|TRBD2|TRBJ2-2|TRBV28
TGTGCCAGCCGTTGGTCTAGCGGGAACACCGGGGAGCTGTTTTTT
CASRWSSGNTGELFF
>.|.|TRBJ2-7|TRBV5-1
TGCGCCAGCAGCTTGATAGGTTACGAGCAGTACTTC
CASSLIGYEQYF
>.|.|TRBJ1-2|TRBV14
TGTGCCAGCAGCCAAGATACCCCAGGGCCCTATGGCTACACCTTC
CASSQDTPGPYGYTF
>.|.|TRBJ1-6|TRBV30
TGTGCCTGGAGGACAGGAGTGCAGTCACCCCTCCACTTT
CAWRTGVQSPLHF
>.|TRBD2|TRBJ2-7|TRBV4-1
TGCGCCAGCAGCCAAGAGAGGGCGGGAGCCTCCTACGAGCAGTACTTC
CASSQERAGASYEQYF
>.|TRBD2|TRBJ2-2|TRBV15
TGTGCCACCAGCTCTAGCGGGAGTAAAGCCGGGGAGCTGTTTTTT
CATSSSGSKAGELFF
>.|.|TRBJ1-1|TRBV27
TGTGCCAGCAGTTTAATCGGGGCATCTGAAGCTTTCTTT
CASSLIGASEAFF
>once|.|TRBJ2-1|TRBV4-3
TGCGCCAGCAGCCTCGCCCGTTCCGATGAGCAGTTCTTC
CASSLARSDEQFF
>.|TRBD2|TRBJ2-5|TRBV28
TGTGCCAGCAGCTCCCGTTGGGCTTCTAGCGGGATCCTCCAAGAGACCCAGTACTTC
CASSSRWASSGILQETQYF
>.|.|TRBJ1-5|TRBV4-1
TGCGCCAGCAGCCAAGCCCTTTATACAAGGGAAGGTCCCACTTCAAATCAGCCCCAGCATTTT
CASSQALYTREGPTSNQPQHF
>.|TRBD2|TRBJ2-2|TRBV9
TGTGCCAGCGGAGATTTAGCGGGAGGGTACGCCGGGGAGCTGTTTTTT
CASGDLAGGYAGELFF
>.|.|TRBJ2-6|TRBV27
TGTGCCAGCAGCCCATTTAGCTCTGGGGCCAACGTCCTGACTTTC
CASSPFSSGANVLTF
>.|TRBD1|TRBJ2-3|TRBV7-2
TGTGCCAGCAGCTTATGTTTCAGGACAGGGGGCCCAGATACGCAGTATTTT
CASSLCFRTGGPDTQYF
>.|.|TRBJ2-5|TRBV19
TGTGCCAGTAGTCGGGAGGGGGCACAGACCCAGTACTTC
CASSREGAQTQYF
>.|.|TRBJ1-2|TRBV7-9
TGTGCCAGCAGCTTAAGGTGGGGCCGCTCCTATGGCTACACCTTC
CASSLRWGRSYGYTF
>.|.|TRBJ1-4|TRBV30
TGTGCCTGGAGTGTACGAAGAAAACTGTTTTTT
CAWSVRRKLFF
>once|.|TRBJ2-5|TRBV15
TGTGCCACCAGCAGAGCGGGCGGCGGTATAAAAGAGACCCAGTACTTC
CATSRAGGGIKETQYF
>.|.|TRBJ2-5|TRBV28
TGTGCCAGCAGCCCTAGCGGGACAGGAGAAGAGACCCAGTACTTC
CASSPSGTGEETQYF
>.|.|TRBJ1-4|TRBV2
TGTGCCAGCAGCCCCGAAGGGAATCTTCGACAGGCGTTCGAAAAACTGTTTTTT
CASSPEGNLRQAFEKLFF
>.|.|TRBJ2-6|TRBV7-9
TGTGCCAGCAGCTCCCCGACAGAAAACAACTCTGGGGCCAACGTCCTGACTTTC
CASSSPTENNSGANVLTF
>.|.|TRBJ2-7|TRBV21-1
TGTGCCAGCAGCAAACCCCCCCGACAGAGGGGGGCCTACGAGCAGTACTTC
CASSKPPRQRGAYEQYF
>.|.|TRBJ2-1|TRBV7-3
TGTGCCAGCAGCTCCCCGGACCGGAATGAGCAGTTCTTC
CASSSPDRNEQFF
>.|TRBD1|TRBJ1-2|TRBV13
TGTGCCAGCAGCTCTACCGGGACAGGGAGGCGAAGGACCTATGGCTACACCTTC
CASSSTGTGRRRTYGYTF
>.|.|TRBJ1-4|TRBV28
TGTGCCAGCAGCCCAACGGGGTTCGGCGAAAAACTGTTTTTT
CASSPTGFGEKLFF
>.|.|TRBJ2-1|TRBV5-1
TGCGCCAGCAGCTTGGACGGGGCCAGCTCCTACAATGAGCAGTTCTTC
CASSLDGASSYNEQFF
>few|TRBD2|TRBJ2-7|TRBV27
TGTGCCAGCAGTCCGGGGGGGGCGGGAGGCTACGAGCAGTACTTC
CASSPGGAGGYEQYF
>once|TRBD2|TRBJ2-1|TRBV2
TGTGCCAGCATTTCACTAGCGGGAGGGCCCCCCTACAATGAGCAGTTCTTC
CASISLAGGPPYNEQFF
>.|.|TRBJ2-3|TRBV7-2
TGTGCCAGCAGCTTGGGCATTAGCACAGATACGCAGTATTTT
CASSLGISTDTQYF
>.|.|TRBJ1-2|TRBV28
TGTGCCAGCAGTTTTTATCCAGGTTCTAACTATGGCTACACCTTC
CASSFYPGSNYGYTF
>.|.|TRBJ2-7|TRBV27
TGTGCCAGCATGGGACACGACTCCTACGAGCAGTACTTC
CASMGHDSYEQYF